This T cell receptor (beta chain) was profiled in a study of cytomegalovirus exposure and HLA in healthy donors. The study ran its PCR with 60 Vbeta and 13 Jbeta primers. The protocol was immunoSEQ multiplex PCR, while the TCRdb copy is restricted to in-frame clones and leaves out a portion. The data show about 160,000 clones, with approximately 77% seen just once and approximately 3.7% held by the top ten. Germline V gene sequence: CDR1 LNHDA, CDR2 SQIVND (reference sequence). V dropped 10 bases and J dropped 6 bases, with 21 bases sitting between them. This CDR3 has 14 amino acids. The chain employs TRBV19 and TRBJ1-1; D is perhaps TRBD1 (6 bases). The receptor comes from a young man in good health and CMV-seropositive. The sample comprised PBMCs. CDR3 residues: CATKITGIVSEAFF. CDR3 DNA: TGTGCCACCAAAATCACAGGGATAGTATCTGAAGCTTTCTTT.